The next 14 T cell receptor beta chains were all read from a single sample in a study of spatial heterogeneity in lung cancer. The time point: sample taken at primary tumor resection. Via MiXCR, TCRdb re-called the 5' RACE reads, giving one row per CDR3 protein. The sample holds some 2,000 distinct CDR3 sequences, more than 8.5% seen once. The sample consisted of normal lung tissue next to the tumor, taken at surgery. All receptors derive from a female donor with early-stage non-small cell lung cancer.

This clonotype is medium-sized (0.01 to 0.1%). V usage is TRBV20-1 and J usage is TRBJ2-7; TRBD1 matches at 7 bases. Germline V lookup: CDR1 DFQATT, CDR2 SNEGSKA (reference sequence). The CDR3 extends over 16 amino acids. The ends lost 0 bases at V and 2 bases at J; junction bases unmatched: 10. The chain's CDR3 is CSARDRRRTGAYEQYF. The CDR3 DNA is TGCAGTGCTAGAGATCGGCGACGCACAGGGGCCTACGAGCAGTACTTC.

This clonotype rates as medium-sized. The chain couples TRBV27 to TRBJ2-3; D gene uncertain. Germline lookup yields CDR1 MNHEY and CDR2 SMNVEV (reference sequence). This CDR3 has 13 residues. V was cut by 4 bases and J by 1 base, with 6 bases left in between. DNA of the CDR3: TGTGCCAGCAGTTCCCTAGGCACAGATACGCAGTATTTT. Translation gives CASSSLGTDTQYF.

This clonotype qualifies as medium-sized. The CDR3 region has the DNA TGCGCCAGCAGCCTGATCGACAGGGGGGAGGAAGAGACCCAGTACTTC. As protein: CASSLIDRGEEETQYF. The J gene is TRBJ2-5, the V gene TRBV5-1; 9 nucleotides align to TRBD1. The CDR3 sequence is 16 residues long. Trimming cost V 4 bases and J 3 bases; bases outside gene matches: 10. CDR1 and CDR2 from the germline V gene are SGHRS and YFSETQ. Together with reference TRBV5-1 and TRBJ2-5, the CDR3 gives the full variable domain: KAGVTQTPRYLIKTRGQQVTLSCSPISGHRSVSWYQQTPGQGLQFLFEYFSETQRNKGNFPGRFSGRQFSNSRSEMNVSTLELGDSALYLCASSLIDRGEEETQYFGPGTRLLVL.

In this sample, this clonotype is medium-sized. This rearrangement joins TRBV7-6 to TRBJ2-7, with D tentatively TRBD1 (5 bases). CDR3 length: 13 residues. Germline V lookup: CDR1 SGHVS, CDR2 FNYEAQ. Trimming took off 2 bases at V and 2 bases at J, with 7 bases between the two ends. CDR3 in DNA: TGTGCCAGCAGCTTAACGGACACCTACGAGCAGTACTTC. Translating gives CASSLTDTYEQYF.

The rearrangement uses TRBV11-2 and TRBJ2-4, with D hard to call. V was pared by 5 bases and J by 3 bases, with 5 bases between. The CDR3 extends over 12 amino acids. Germline V gives CDR1 SGHAT, CDR2 FQNNGV. In DNA form, the CDR3 reads TGTGCCAGCAGCGTTGGCAAAAACATTCAGTACTTC. Translating it yields CASSVGKNIQYF.

Relative to its sample, this clonotype is large. DNA of the CDR3: TGTGCCAGCAGCTTCCATCACGAGCAGTACTTC. Amino acid sequence: CASSFHHEQYF. The genes are TRBV7-9 and TRBJ2-7, with D unclear. This CDR3 has 11 amino acids. The germline gives CDR1 SEHNR, CDR2 FQNEAQ (reference sequence). V was clipped by 3 bases and J by 5 bases, with 5 bases between them.

This clonotype is categorized as medium-sized. V and J are TRBV11-2 and TRBJ2-5; 8 nucleotides line up with TRBD2. This CDR3 comprises 13 residues. CDR1 SGHAT and CDR2 FQNNGV come from the germline V gene. J gave up 3 bases and V 3 bases, and 0 bases lay outside the gene matches. CDR3 DNA: TGTGCCAGCAGCTTCGGGGGGGAAGAGACCCAGTACTTC. Amino acid sequence: CASSFGGEETQYF.

This clonotype is labeled as medium-sized. The rearrangement uses TRBV24-1 and TRBJ2-2, with 10 bases matching TRBD2. The junction had 2 bases not matched to a gene; V was cut back by 5 bases and J by 6 bases. CDR1 is KGHDR, CDR2 SFDVKD, per germline. The CDR3 sequence is 14 residues long. The CDR3 sequence: CATSGSGGSGELFF. The DNA for the CDR3 is TGTGCCACCAGTGGTAGCGGGGGGTCCGGGGAGCTGTTTTTT.

This clonotype is medium-sized (0.01 to 0.1%) by share. This chain connects TRBV20-1 to TRBJ1-3; the match to TRBD1 covers 10 bases. Germline CDR1 DFQATT, CDR2 SNEGSKA (reference sequence). Trimming cost V 2 bases and J 2 bases; bases outside gene matches: 3. The CDR3 spans 15 residues. CDR3 bases: TGCAGTGCTAGATCGGGACAGGGGACTGGAAACACCATATATTTT. Its translation: CSARSGQGTGNTIYF.

This clonotype ranks as medium-sized (0.01 to 0.1%). J is TRBJ2-1 and V is TRBV19, with D perhaps matching TRBD2 (6 bases). V was pared by 6 bases and J by 4 bases, with 16 bases between. CDR1 and CDR2 (germline): LNHDA, SQIVND (reference sequence). The CDR3 loop spans 15 amino acids. The CDR3 spells CASSPFLARYNEQFF. CDR3 nucleotides: TGTGCCAGTAGCCCCTTTCTAGCGAGGTACAATGAGCAGTTCTTC.

This clonotype is labeled as medium-sized. The chain couples TRBV7-3 to TRBJ2-2; TRBD1 matches 8 bases. The CDR3 runs to 14 residues. CDR1 and CDR2 from the germline V gene are SGHTA and FQGTGA. The trim removed 3 bases at V and 6 bases at J, leaving 3 bases unmatched. Here the CDR3 reads CASSFSQGAGELFF. In nucleotides, the CDR3 is TGTGCCAGCAGCTTTTCACAGGGGGCCGGGGAGCTGTTTTTT.

By frequency in the sample, this clonotype is medium-sized. The chain carries TRBV18 and TRBJ2-3; D gene uncertain. CDR1 is KGHSH, CDR2 LQKENI, per germline. V was clipped by 1 base and J by 4 bases, with 6 bases between them. CDR3 length: 13 residues. The CDR3 region is CASSPRDADTQYF. The CDR3 DNA sequence: TGTGCCAGCTCACCACGTGACGCAGATACGCAGTATTTT. The full variable domain, rest sourced from reference TRBV18 and TRBJ2-3, is NAGVMQNPRHLVRRRGQEARLRCSPMKGHSHVYWYRQLPEEGLKFMVYLQKENIIDESGMPKERFSAEFPKEGPSILRIQQVVRGDSAAYFCASSPRDADTQYFGPGTRLTVL.

By its share, this clonotype is large (0.1 to 1%). V and J are TRBV10-2 and TRBJ2-3, with D perhaps TRBD2 (5 bases). The CDR3 contains 14 residues. Per the germline V gene, CDR1 is WSHSY and CDR2 is SAAADI. The V end was cut by 3 bases, the J end by 3 bases, with 10 bases between. This CDR3 reads CASSEVIATDTQYF. CDR3 bases: TGCGCCAGCAGTGAAGTCATAGCGACAGATACGCAGTATTTT.

In regard to this clonotype: This may be a read error: a much more frequent sequence differs by one nucleotide. The chain uses TRBV6-2 or TRBV6-3 and TRBJ2-1, with 8 bases fitting TRBD2. The CDR3 has 13 amino acids. The germline V gene has CDR1 MNHEY and CDR2 SVGEGT. This CDR3 reads CPSSPTSANEQFF. CDR3 coding DNA: TGTCCCAGCAGTCCGACTAGCGCGAATGAGCAGTTCTTC.